Below are 27 T cell receptor beta chains sequenced from a single sample in a study of cytomegalovirus exposure and HLA in healthy donors. The table came from immunoSEQ multiplex PCR; TCRdb's copy has only in-frame clones and leaves some out. The sample has 260,000 or so clones, roughly 89% seen once. The sequenced material came from PBMCs. These receptors were collected from a man aged 18 to 30 in good health and CMV-seronegative.

This clone was recorded only once. V is TRBV18 and J is TRBJ1-2, with D hard to call. Trimming pared 2 bases from V and 3 bases from J, leaving 16 bases between. The germline gives CDR1 KGHSH, CDR2 LQKENI. The CDR3 totals 16 residues. Here the CDR3 DNA reads TGTGCCAGCTCACCAGAGAGCACCGCGGGTTACTATGGCTACACCTTC. Translated, it gives CASSPESTAGYYGYTF.

This chain joins TRBV4-3 and TRBJ1-2; the match to TRBD1 covers 9 bases. This CDR3 has 15 residues. The germline V gene has CDR1 LGHNA and CDR2 YSLEER. V was pared by 0 bases and J by 1 base, with 0 bases of the junction left unmatched. The CDR3 DNA reads as TGCGCCAGCAGCCAAGAGGACAGGGGTAACTATGGCTACACCTTC. Protein product: CASSQEDRGNYGYTF.

The rearrangement joins TRBV4-2 to TRBJ2-3, with a weak D call TRBD1 (6 bases). The CDR3 sequence is 14 residues long. Germline CDR1 is LGHNA and CDR2 is YNFKEQ. V gave up 3 bases and J gave up 3 bases, with 10 bases separating them. CDR3 region: CASSQGALTDTQYF. CDR3 nucleotides: TGTGCCAGCAGCCAGGGGGCGCTGACAGATACGCAGTATTTT.

V usage is TRBV6-1 and J usage is TRBJ1-1, with a possible D match to TRBD1 (6 bases). The CDR3 has 15 amino acids. V was pared by 2 bases and J by 5 bases, with 15 bases between. Germline lookup yields CDR1 MNHNS and CDR2 SASEGT. CDR3 sequence: CASSEYRTGITEAFF. The CDR3 DNA reads as TGTGCCAGCAGTGAATACCGAACAGGGATTACTGAAGCTTTCTTT.

The rearrangement uses TRBV28 and TRBJ2-7; 13 bases line up with TRBD2. Trimming took 8 bases from V and 6 from J; bases not matched to a gene: 7. Germline CDR1 reads MDHEN; CDR2 reads SYDVKM. This CDR3 has 14 amino acids. The CDR3 reads CASLGGTSGVEQYF. DNA of the CDR3: TGTGCCAGCCTTGGCGGGACTAGCGGGGTCGAGCAGTACTTC.

V is TRBV6-5 and J is TRBJ1-2, with 8 bases that match TRBD1. V shed 5 bases, J shed 4 bases, and the junction held 6 bases outside the gene matches. From germline, CDR1 is MNHEY and CDR2 SVGAGI. CDR3 length equals 14 residues. The CDR3 DNA sequence: TGTGCCAGCAGTGGTGACAGGGGCCTCTATGGCTACACCTTC. Its translation: CASSGDRGLYGYTF.

The V and J genes are TRBV2 and TRBJ2-6, with a weak D call TRBD2 (5 bases). Between the trimmed V and J ends, which lost 5 bases and 0 bases, there was a span of 8 bases. The germline CDR1 and CDR2 sequences are SNHLY and FYNNEI. This CDR3 contains 15 residues. As DNA, the CDR3 is TGTGCCAGCAGTCATCGGGACTCTGGGGCCAACGTCCTGACTTTC. Its translation is CASSHRDSGANVLTF.

V is TRBV28 and J is TRBJ2-5; TRBD2 might be the D (7 bases). The CDR3 is 15 residues long. Trimming stripped 5 bases from V and 6 bases from J, with 19 bases between. CDR1 MDHEN and CDR2 SYDVKM come from the germline V gene. CDR3 in DNA: TGTGCCAGCAGTAGGGGAGGGGGGACCTTGAAGACCCAGTACTTC. As protein: CASSRGGGTLKTQYF.

The rearrangement uses TRBV7-9 and TRBJ2-1; 7 nucleotides align to TRBD2. Losses at the gene ends were 4 bases for V and 4 bases for J; bases not matched to a gene: 7. This CDR3 region has 15 residues. Germline lookup yields CDR1 SEHNR and CDR2 FQNEAQ (reference sequence). For the CDR3, the DNA is TGTGCCAGCAGCTCCCTTGCGGGAGCGTACAATGAGCAGTTCTTC. Its translation is CASSSLAGAYNEQFF.

In this sample, this clone turned up once. V gene TRBV18 combines with J gene TRBJ1-3; no definite D call. The V end was cut by 3 bases, the J end by 3 bases, with 3 bases between. This CDR3 is built from 12 residues. CDR1 KGHSH and CDR2 LQKENI come from the germline V gene. The CDR3 loop is CASSPNGNTIYF. For the CDR3, the DNA is TGTGCCAGCTCACCTAATGGAAACACCATATATTTT.

CDR3 protein: CASSGTGPYEQYF. CDR3 nucleotides: TGTGCCAGCAGTGGGACAGGACCCTACGAGCAGTACTTC. This chain connects TRBV6-6 to TRBJ2-7, with 8 bases lining up with TRBD1. Germline V gene data show CDR1 as MNHNY and CDR2 as SVGAGI (reference sequence). V was clipped by 5 bases and J by 2 bases; unmatched bases: 2. This CDR3 comprises 13 residues.

The genes are TRBV9 and TRBJ2-7; D is possibly TRBD2 (5 bases). Deletions cut 1 base from V and 5 bases from J, with 16 bases between. The CDR3 is 15 amino acids. Germline V gene sequence: CDR1 SGDLS, CDR2 YYNGEE. CDR3 region: CASSVYGNPEDEQYF. The CDR3 region has the DNA TGTGCCAGCAGCGTATACGGGAACCCTGAGGACGAGCAGTACTTC.

This clone was seen just once. This chain links TRBV14 with TRBJ2-7, with TRBD1 identical over 7 bases. The V gene end was trimmed by 0 bases and the J gene end by 6 bases; junction bases not matched to a gene: 14. Germline loops: CDR1 SGHDN, CDR2 FVKESK. This CDR3 is 17 amino acids long. CDR3 protein: CASSQESRDSGPSEQYF. The CDR3 DNA follows: TGTGCCAGCAGCCAAGAATCCAGGGACAGCGGTCCGTCCGAGCAGTACTTC.

V is TRBV10-1 and J is TRBJ1-5, with D unclear. V lost 5 bases and J 3 bases, leaving 8 bases between the germline ends. Germline values: CDR1 WNHNN, CDR2 SYGVQD (reference sequence). This CDR3 comprises 13 residues. The CDR3 reads CASSPDINQPQHF. In nucleotides, the CDR3 is TGCGCCAGCAGTCCCGACATCAATCAGCCCCAGCATTTT.

The chain joins TRBV5-1 to TRBJ2-7; D perhaps matches TRBD1 (5 bases). CDR1 is SGHRS, CDR2 YFSETQ, per germline. The V gene lost 0 bases and the J gene lost 5 bases, with 12 bases spanning the gap. This CDR3 comprises 14 residues. CDR3 loop: CASSLAPGMNEQYF. The CDR3 DNA reads TGCGCCAGCAGCTTGGCTCCAGGGATGAACGAGCAGTACTTC. Variable domain in full (rest from reference TRBV5-1 and TRBJ2-7): KAGVTQTPRYLIKTRGQQVTLSCSPISGHRSVSWYQQTPGQGLQFLFEYFSETQRNKGNFPGRFSGRQFSNSRSEMNVSTLELGDSALYLCASSLAPGMNEQYFGPGTRLTVT.

The rearrangement uses TRBV5-1 and TRBJ2-5; TRBD1 matches at 8 bases. From germline, CDR1 is SGHRS and CDR2 YFSETQ. The length of the CDR3 is 13 residues. Germline trimming cut 4 bases from V and 5 bases from J; bases unmatched to any gene: 4. The CDR3, as DNA: TGCGCCAGCAGCCAGGGGGCGGAGGAGACCCAGTACTTC. Protein: CASSQGAEETQYF.

This chain joins TRBV4-3 and TRBJ2-7; 11 nucleotides align to TRBD2. This CDR3 spans 17 amino acids. CDR1 LGHNA and CDR2 YSLEER come from the germline V gene. V lost 4 bases, J lost 3 bases, and 11 bases stayed unmatched. In DNA, the CDR3 is TGCGCCAGCAGCCCAGGGGGGGGACTAGCGGACCTCTACGAGCAGTACTTC. Translation gives CASSPGGGLADLYEQYF.

The chain combines TRBV6-1 with TRBJ1-4; D remains ambiguous. The CDR3 runs to 17 residues. Germline-derived CDR1 and CDR2 are MNHNS and SASEGT. Trimming removed 2 bases from V and 2 bases from J, with 15 bases in between. The CDR3 is CASSETSRGWTNEKLFF. The CDR3 nucleotides read TGTGCCAGCAGTGAAACCTCCCGGGGTTGGACTAATGAAAAACTGTTTTTT.

This chain connects TRBV11-2 to TRBJ2-5; TRBD2 might be the D (6 bases). This CDR3 has 14 amino acids. Germline V lookup: CDR1 SGHAT, CDR2 FQNNGV. The germline V and J ends were trimmed by 5 bases and 4 bases, with 14 bases remaining between them. The CDR3 coding sequence is TGTGCCAGCAGCCCCCGACTAGTATCAGAGACCCAGTACTTC. It yields the protein CASSPRLVSETQYF. The complete variable domain, with remaining parts taken from reference TRBV11-2 and TRBJ2-5, reads EAGVAQSPRYKIIEKRQSVAFWCNPISGHATLYWYQQILGQGPKLLIQFQNNGVVDDSQLPKDRFSAERLKGVDSTLKIQPAKLEDSAVYLCASSPRLVSETQYFGPGTRLLVL.

V and J are TRBV4-1 and TRBJ2-1; D unclear. This CDR3 has 15 residues. Per the germline V gene, CDR1 is MGHRA and CDR2 is YSYEKL. The V and J ends lost 3 bases and 1 base respectively, with 10 bases between them. The CDR3: CASSHTVISYNEQFF. DNA of the CDR3: TGCGCCAGCAGCCATACAGTTATATCCTACAATGAGCAGTTCTTC.

This clone has a handful of counts. The chain couples TRBV6-5 to TRBJ2-6; D may be TRBD1 (5 bases). Between the trimmed V and J ends, which lost 8 bases and 2 bases, there was a span of 7 bases. The CDR3 runs 13 residues. CDR1 is MNHEY and CDR2 is SVGAGI in the germline V gene. CDR3 in amino acids: CASQGPGANVLTF. The DNA for the CDR3 is TGTGCCAGCCAGGGTCCTGGGGCCAACGTCCTGACTTTC.

This chain uses TRBV28 with TRBJ2-7; no clear D. V dropped 4 bases and J dropped 3 bases, with 10 bases sitting between them. The CDR3 covers 13 residues. The V gene's germline CDR1 is MDHEN and CDR2 SYDVKM. The CDR3 DNA reads as TGTGCCAGCAGTTCCCGGGTTCACTACGAGCAGTACTTC. This translates into CASSSRVHYEQYF. Filled out from reference TRBV28 and TRBJ2-7, the complete variable domain reads DVKVTQSSRYLVKRTGEKVFLECVQDMDHENMFWYRQDPGLGLRLIYFSYDVKMKEKGDIPEGYSVSREKKERFSLILESASTNQTSMYLCASSSRVHYEQYFGPGTRLTVT.

The V call is TRBV11-2, the J call TRBJ2-3, with a weak D call TRBD2 (7 bases). CDR1 is SGHAT and CDR2 is FQNNGV in the germline V gene. CDR3 length: 16 amino acids. V was trimmed by 5 bases and J by 0 bases, leaving 15 bases between them. This CDR3 reads CASSKPGGPSTDTQYF. Here the CDR3 DNA reads TGTGCCAGCAGCAAACCCGGGGGGCCCAGCACAGATACGCAGTATTTT.

The chain links TRBV28 to TRBJ1-2; possibly TRBD1 for D (5 bases). Deletions cut 11 bases from V and 5 bases from J, with 18 bases between. The CDR3 covers 13 residues. The germline V gene encodes CDR1 MDHEN and CDR2 SYDVKM. The CDR3 is CAGGSPGKYGYTF. The CDR3 coding sequence is TGTGCCGGAGGGTCACCAGGGAAATATGGCTACACCTTC.

Remarks on this clone: The identical CDR3 is also encoded by other nucleotide sequences in the sample. The chain uses TRBV10-3 and TRBJ1-2; weak D call: TRBD1 (6 bases). Germline values: CDR1 ENHRY, CDR2 SYGVKD. The CDR3 spans 13 residues. The V and J ends lost 3 bases and 4 bases respectively, with 9 bases between them. In nucleotides, the CDR3 is TGTGCCATCAGTGAAAGGGGGGGCTATGGCTACACCTTC. Amino acids: CAISERGGYGYTF.

CDR3 amino acids: CASSFGAQGNSPLHF. DNA for the CDR3: TGTGCCAGCAGCTTCGGTGCTCAGGGCAATTCACCCCTCCACTTT. The V gene is TRBV7-2, the J gene TRBJ1-6, with a possible D match to TRBD1 (5 bases). CDR1 and CDR2 (germline): SGHTA, FQGNSA. This CDR3 spans 15 amino acids. With 3 bases removed from V and 7 bases from J, the gap between germline ends came to 13 bases.

The CDR3 is CASSGHRPYEQYF. The CDR3 nucleotides are TGTGCCAGCAGTGGCCACAGACCTTACGAGCAGTACTTC. V usage is TRBV2 and J usage is TRBJ2-7; D gene ambiguous. V shed 4 bases and J shed 4 bases, with 11 bases lying between them. Germline V gives CDR1 SNHLY, CDR2 FYNNEI. This CDR3 is 13 amino acids long.